This T cell receptor (beta chain) comes out of a study of blood T cell repertoires in COVID-19. Study summary: Researchers got acute and convalescent COVID-19 samples from the United States, Italy and Spain. Sources were T cells, B-cell-depleted T cells, or PBMCs; the material itself was cDNA or gDNA.

With V trimmed by 4 bases and J by 0 bases, 3 bases remained unmatched. The CDR3 has 14 amino acids. Looked up from germline, CDR1 is SGHRS and CDR2 is YFSETQ. Per the original data handling: Estimates of nucleated cell counts were drawn from the amplification of reference gene primers. Profiling relied on immunoSEQ multiplex PCR, and the TCRdb table lists in-frame clones only, not all of them. From that table come the V and J calls and clone size; the DNA was used to work out D and trimming. The data hold roughly 140,000 clones, with roughly 84% observed a single time. This TCR came from a man aged 55 to 70 with active or convalescent COVID-19. The V and J genes are TRBV5-1 and TRBJ1-1; 7 bases are a match to TRBD1. The sample comprised peripheral blood. The CDR3 DNA is TGCGCCAGCAGCGAGGGGGCTTTGAACACTGAAGCTTTCTTT. Translated: CASSEGALNTEAFF.